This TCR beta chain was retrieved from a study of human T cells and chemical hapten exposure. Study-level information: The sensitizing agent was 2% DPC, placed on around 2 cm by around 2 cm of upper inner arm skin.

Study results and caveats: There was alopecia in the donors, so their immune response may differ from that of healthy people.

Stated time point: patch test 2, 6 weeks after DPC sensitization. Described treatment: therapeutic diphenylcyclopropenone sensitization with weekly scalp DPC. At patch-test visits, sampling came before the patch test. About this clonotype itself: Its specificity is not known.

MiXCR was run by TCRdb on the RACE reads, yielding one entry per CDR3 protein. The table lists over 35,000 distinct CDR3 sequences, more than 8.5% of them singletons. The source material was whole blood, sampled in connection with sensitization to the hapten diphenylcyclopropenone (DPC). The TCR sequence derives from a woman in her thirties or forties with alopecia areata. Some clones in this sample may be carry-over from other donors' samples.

The CDR3 loop is CSAGRDLGTEAFF. CDR3 sequence (DNA): TGCAGCGCCGGCAGGGATTTAGGAACTGAAGCTTTCTTT. The genes are TRBV29-1 and TRBJ1-1, with a weak D call TRBD1 (5 bases). CDR3 size: 13 residues. CDR1 is SQVTM and CDR2 is ANQGSEA in the germline V gene. Trimming took off 7 bases at V and 5 bases at J, with 17 bases between the two ends.